This paragraph covers one T cell receptor (beta chain) sequence. It has no known antigen specificity. Base-call qualities are not available, and no considerably larger clone is one nucleotide away. Whole blood was collected in K2EDTA tubes by collaborating institutions according to the institutions' own protocols. For TCRbeta analysis, collaborator samples were shipped as frozen whole blood, as isolated PBMCs, or as DNA extracted from either sample type. TCRbeta CDR3 regions were amplified from genomic DNA using the immunoSEQ Assay, a bias-controlled multiplex PCR. From the authors' description of their analysis: The number of nucleated cells in each sample was estimated from the amplification of reference gene primers within the assay. To quantify the absolute abundance of each unique TCRbeta CDR3 rearrangement, sequence reads were collapsed and filtered. For each sample, productive Simpson clonality was calculated by taking the square root of Simpson's diversity index across productive rearrangements. Not all clones reach the TCRdb copy of this immuneACCESS table, which keeps in-frame sequences only. Checked studies attribute under half of the gap to unresolved V genes and leave the rest unexplained. V and J calls and clone size come straight from that table; D and trimming were deduced from the DNA. This sample lists 170,000 or so clones; more than 90% were detected once. The ten largest clones represent 0.53% of the sample.

This sample was taken from a study of blood T cell repertoires in COVID-19 (dated by TCRdb to the early 2020s). Looking at the study overall: Samples from collaborators originated in the United States, Italy and Spain and spanned both the acute and convalescent phases of COVID-19. A freely available public database, intended as a resource for researchers studying the immune response to SARS-CoV-2, is where the repertoires were released. The material from the prospective study consisted of cDNA or gDNA derived from T cells, B-cell-depleted T cells, or PBMCs. Where available, HLA class I and class II types were obtained from metadata supplied by the sample provider rather than from assay-based typing. Deeply sampled blood TCRbeta repertoires from subjects exposed to, actively infected with, or recovered from COVID-19 were included in the dataset. The samples were drawn from two sources: the first 160 participants of the ongoing ImmuneRACE study, and 950 to 1,500 subjects contributed by 6 global collaborators. Nearly every sample came with metadata listing a de-identified subject ID, COVID-19 status, age in years and sex. Beyond this particular receptor, the publication reports: How much clinical and demographic metadata was included differed by source and by participant, and the metadata was provided uncurated.

Sequencing was performed on peripheral blood. The sequence was obtained from a man aged 50 to 60 with acute or convalescent COVID-19.

The DNA reads TGTGCCAGCAGTTTAAAGGTTAAGGCGGGATCGGTCGGGGAGCTGTTTTTT. Its coded protein is CASSLKVKAGSVGELFF. The rearrangement joined TRBV28 to TRBJ2-2, with a tentative D gene TRBD2 over 6 matching bases. V gives up 2 bases and J gives up 7 bases, and the segment between their germline ends measures 20 bases. Reading from cysteine to phenylalanine, the CDR3 counts 17 amino acids. The CDR3 DNA has 51 bases and is translated from base 1. The germline V gene encodes CDR1 MDHEN and CDR2 SYDVKM.